This T cell receptor beta chain was sequenced during a study of molecular identifiers for immune sequencing clone quantification. Naive CD8 T cells were picked out by sorting for CD8+CD4-CCR7+CD45RA+. With 5 bases clipped from V and 4 bases from J, the junction kept 5 bases outside the gene matches. The germline V gene encodes CDR1 SQVTM and CDR2 ANQGSEA. The CDR3 runs to 13 residues. Previously reported methods and listed TCR primers produced the bulk TCR libraries. Via MiXCR, TCRdb re-called the PCR reads, giving one row per CDR3 protein. This sample has around 470,000 distinct CDR3 sequences, with about 20% found just once.

The sequence came from a human donor in good health. Some libraries in this study had Jurkat cell RNA spiked in. The gene calls are TRBV29-1 and TRBJ2-7; 10 bases are shared with TRBD1. The sequenced sample consisted of naive CD8+ T cells from blood, with Jurkat cell RNA spiked in. Subset specified: FACS-sorted CD8+CD4-CCR7+CD45RA+ naive T cells. CDR3 loop: CSVYGDRGYEQYF. Written as DNA, the CDR3 is TGCAGCGTTTACGGGGACAGGGGATACGAGCAGTACTTC.